The sequence of this T cell receptor beta chain was determined in a study of cytotoxic CD8 clonotypes in ibrutinib-treated CLL. Produced via immunoSEQ multiplex PCR; TCRdb's table is partial and in-frame only. The table includes over 100,000 clones, 70% to 90% detected once. Germline-derived CDR1 and CDR2 are MGHRA and YSYEKL. Trimming took off 1 base at V and 1 base at J, with 7 bases between the two ends. CDR3 length: 14 amino acids. This TCR was sampled from a human donor with chronic lymphocytic leukemia. The source material was PBMCs, sampled after 24 months of ibrutinib treatment. V gene TRBV4-1 combines with J gene TRBJ2-5; D possibly corresponds to TRBD2 (6 bases). CDR3 amino acids: CASSQVGGQETQYF. As DNA, the CDR3 is TGCGCCAGCAGCCAAGTGGGGGGCCAAGAGACCCAGTACTTC.